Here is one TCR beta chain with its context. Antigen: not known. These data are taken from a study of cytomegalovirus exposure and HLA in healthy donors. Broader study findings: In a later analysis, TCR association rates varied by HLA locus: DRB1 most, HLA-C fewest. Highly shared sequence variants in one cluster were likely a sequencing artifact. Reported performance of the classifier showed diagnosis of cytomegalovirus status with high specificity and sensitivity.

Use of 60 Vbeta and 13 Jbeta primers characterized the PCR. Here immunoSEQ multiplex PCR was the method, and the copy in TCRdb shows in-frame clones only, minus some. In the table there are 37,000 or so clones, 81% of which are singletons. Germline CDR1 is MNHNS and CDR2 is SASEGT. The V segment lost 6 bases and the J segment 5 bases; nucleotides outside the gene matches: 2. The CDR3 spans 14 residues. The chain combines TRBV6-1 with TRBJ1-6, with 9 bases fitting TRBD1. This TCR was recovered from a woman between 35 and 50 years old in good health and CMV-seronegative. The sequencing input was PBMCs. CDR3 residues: CASRRTGDNSPLHF. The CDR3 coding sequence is TGTGCCAGCAGGAGGACAGGGGATAATTCACCCCTCCACTTT.